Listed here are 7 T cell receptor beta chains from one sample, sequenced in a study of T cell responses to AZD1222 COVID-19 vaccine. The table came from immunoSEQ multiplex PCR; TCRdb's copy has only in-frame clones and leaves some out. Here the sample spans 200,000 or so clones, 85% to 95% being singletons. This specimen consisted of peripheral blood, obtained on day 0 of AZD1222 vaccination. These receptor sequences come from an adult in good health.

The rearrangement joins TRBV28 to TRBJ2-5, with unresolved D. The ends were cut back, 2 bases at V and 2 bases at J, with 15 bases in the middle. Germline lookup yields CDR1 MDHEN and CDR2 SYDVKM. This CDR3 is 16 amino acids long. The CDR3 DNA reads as TGTGCCAGCAGTTTACCAGAGGCAGCCAAACAAGAGACCCAGTACTTC. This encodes CASSLPEAAKQETQYF.

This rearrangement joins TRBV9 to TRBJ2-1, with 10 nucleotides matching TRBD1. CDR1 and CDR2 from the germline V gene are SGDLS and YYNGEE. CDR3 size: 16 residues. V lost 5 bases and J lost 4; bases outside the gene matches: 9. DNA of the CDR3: TGTGCCAGCAGTCACAGCGGGGACAGGGGTTACAATGAGCAGTTCTTC. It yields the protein CASSHSGDRGYNEQFF.

CDR3 sequence (DNA): TGTGCCAGCAGCTTAATGGCAGGGCCTAGGGAGCAGTACTTC. This codes for CASSLMAGPREQYF. This chain links TRBV11-2 with TRBJ2-7; D possibly corresponds to TRBD1 (5 bases). This CDR3 is built from 14 residues. The V end was cut by 2 bases, the J end by 7 bases, with 15 bases between. Germline V gives CDR1 SGHAT, CDR2 FQNNGV.

The CDR3, as DNA: TGTGCCAGCAGCCCTACTGGGGGAGGAACTGAAGCTTTCTTT. This translates into CASSPTGGGTEAFF. V usage is TRBV7-8 and J usage is TRBJ1-1; D is possibly TRBD1 (5 bases). Trimming removed 5 bases from V and 5 bases from J, with 15 bases in between. This CDR3 comprises 14 residues. Looked up from germline, CDR1 is SGHVS and CDR2 is FQNEAQ.

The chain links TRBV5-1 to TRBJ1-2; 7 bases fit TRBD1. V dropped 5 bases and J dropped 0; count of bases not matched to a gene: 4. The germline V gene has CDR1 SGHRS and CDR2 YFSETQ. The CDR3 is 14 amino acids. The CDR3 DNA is TGCGCCAGCAGTGGGCAGGGGGCTAACTATGGCTACACCTTC. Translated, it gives CASSGQGANYGYTF.

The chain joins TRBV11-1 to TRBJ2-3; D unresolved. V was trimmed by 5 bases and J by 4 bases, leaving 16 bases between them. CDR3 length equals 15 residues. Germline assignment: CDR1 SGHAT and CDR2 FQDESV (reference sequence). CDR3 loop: CASSPAPTDPDTQYF. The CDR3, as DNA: TGTGCCAGCAGCCCTGCCCCCACTGATCCAGATACGCAGTATTTT.

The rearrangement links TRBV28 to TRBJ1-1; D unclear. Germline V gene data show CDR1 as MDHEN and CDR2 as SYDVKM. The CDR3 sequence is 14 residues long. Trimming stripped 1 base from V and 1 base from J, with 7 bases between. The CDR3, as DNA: TGTGCCAGCAGTTTATTACAGAAGAACACTGAAGCTTTCTTT. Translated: CASSLLQKNTEAFF.